The text below deals with one T cell receptor (beta chain). The antigen is undetermined. CDR1 and CDR2 (germline): SGHVS, FNYEAQ. V dropped 5 bases and J dropped 0 bases, with 11 bases sitting between them. The CDR3 length is 14 residues. The sample originates from a study of blood T cells in healthy people across ages. Next came a second PCR, run for roughly 6 to 11 cycles, which used a sample-barcoded 5' primer along with a J-beta primer mix. Carrying 12 random nucleotides, a template-switch adaptor labeled each individual cDNA molecule. Sequencing yielded, for each sample, at least 3 million paired-end reads carrying CDR3. TCRdb recomputed calls from the 5' RACE reads with MiXCR, one row per CDR3 protein. The table includes fewer than 700,000 distinct CDR3 sequences, more than 45% detected once. There were at least 6 micrograms of total RNA extracted from every sample. Study conclusions and caveats: Per million T cells, the diversity of TCR beta decreased roughly linearly as age advanced.

The chain employs TRBV7-6 and TRBJ2-7, with D tentatively TRBD1 (6 bases). The receptor was derived from an elderly man in good health. Material for sequencing was blood. CDR3 sequence (DNA): TGTGCCAGCAGCGGAACACAGGGCTCCTACGAGCAGTACTTC. Translation gives CASSGTQGSYEQYF.